These 23 T cell receptor beta chains were sequenced from one sample in a study of T cell responses to AZD1222 COVID-19 vaccine. The assay was immunoSEQ multiplex PCR, and TCRdb's table has in-frame clones only and misses some. Of tens of thousands of clones listed, under 95% are singletons. Material: peripheral blood, obtained on day 0 of AZD1222 vaccination. The source is an adult in good health.

This chain uses TRBV19 with TRBJ1-3; unclear D gene. Germline lookup yields CDR1 LNHDA and CDR2 SQIVND (reference sequence). The V end lost 5 bases, the J end lost 0 bases, and 17 bases lay between the germline ends. The CDR3 spans 17 residues. The CDR3 here is CASSLGYGGSSGNTIYF. DNA for the CDR3: TGTGCCAGTAGTCTCGGGTATGGCGGGAGCTCTGGAAACACCATATATTTT.

This chain joins TRBV19 and TRBJ1-5; D unclear. This CDR3 contains 13 residues. Between the trimmed V and J ends, which lost 4 bases and 7 bases, there was a span of 11 bases. Per the germline V gene, CDR1 is LNHDA and CDR2 is SQIVND (reference sequence). DNA of the CDR3: TGTGCCAGTAGTAACGAACAGTTCCAGCCCCAGCATTTT. This codes for CASSNEQFQPQHF.

The V call is TRBV19, the J call TRBJ2-1; the D is unclear. Germline assignment: CDR1 LNHDA and CDR2 SQIVND (reference sequence). This CDR3 has 12 amino acids. Deletions cut 6 bases from V and 4 bases from J, with 7 bases between. CDR3 region: CASSTSYNEQFF. As DNA, the CDR3 is TGTGCCAGTAGCACTTCGTACAATGAGCAGTTCTTC.

The CDR3 sequence is CASSRTGGNYGYTF. Here the CDR3 DNA reads TGTGCCAGCAGCCGAACGGGCGGGAACTATGGCTACACCTTC. This sequence joins TRBV3-1 (or the pseudogene TRBV3-2) and TRBJ1-2; the D is unclear. CDR3 size: 14 residues. Germline CDR1 and CDR2: LGHDT and YNNKEL (reference sequence). With 4 bases removed from V and 2 bases from J, the gap between germline ends came to 11 bases.

The count of this clone is one. This sequence joins TRBV19 and TRBJ1-2, with D possibly matching TRBD1 (5 bases). The germline V gene encodes CDR1 LNHDA and CDR2 SQIVND (reference sequence). The V and J ends lost 3 bases and 4 bases respectively, with 15 bases between them. This CDR3 is 15 amino acids long. CDR3 DNA sequence: TGTGCCAGTAGTATGGGGGGTCAGGGTAGCTATGGCTACACCTTC. This codes for CASSMGGQGSYGYTF.

Here the CDR3 DNA reads TGTGCCAGCAGCTTATTTTACGGCAGGCTGGGGACTGAAGCTTTCTTT. Translated, it gives CASSLFYGRLGTEAFF. This chain uses TRBV7-2 with TRBJ1-1; no firm D call. The germline V gene encodes CDR1 SGHTA and CDR2 FQGNSA. V was shortened by 2 bases and J by 5 bases, with 18 bases between the two germline ends. This CDR3 contains 16 residues.

This clone was seen just once. The chain recombines TRBV5-4 with TRBJ1-2; D is perhaps TRBD1 (6 bases). The CDR3 is 13 residues long. Trimming took off 4 bases at V and 3 bases at J, with 10 bases between the two ends. Germline V gene sequence: CDR1 SGHNT, CDR2 YYREEE (reference sequence). Written as DNA, the CDR3 is TGTGCCAGCAGCCGTAACAGGGACTATGGCTACACCTTC. It yields the protein CASSRNRDYGYTF.

The gene calls are TRBV5-1 and TRBJ2-5; 7 positions match TRBD2. With V trimmed by 0 bases and J by 4 bases, 12 bases remained unmatched. The germline gives CDR1 SGHRS, CDR2 YFSETQ. This CDR3 spans 17 amino acids. DNA for the CDR3: TGCGCCAGCAGCTTGGCCGGTGAGGCTAGCGGAGCAGAGACCCAGTACTTC. This gives the protein CASSLAGEASGAETQYF.

This clone was detected only once. The V and J genes are TRBV9 and TRBJ2-7; D might be TRBD1 (6 bases). Trimming took off 4 bases at V and 0 bases at J, with 11 bases between the two ends. Germline CDR1 and CDR2: SGDLS and YYNGEE. CDR3 length equals 14 residues. In DNA, the CDR3 is TGTGCCAGCAGCCTTAGACAGGTCTCCTACGAGCAGTACTTC. Translating it yields CASSLRQVSYEQYF.

The chain is built from TRBV19 and TRBJ2-1; D ambiguous. Per germline, CDR1 LNHDA and CDR2 SQIVND (reference sequence). Trimming shortened V by 0 bases and J by 2 bases, and 11 bases separated the two germline ends. This CDR3 is 16 amino acids long. This chain's CDR3 is CASSIDLTSTYNEQFF. The CDR3 DNA is TGTGCCAGTAGTATAGATCTGACGTCTACCTACAATGAGCAGTTCTTC. Based on the CDR3 plus reference TRBV19 and TRBJ2-1, the full variable domain is DGGITQSPKYLFRKEGQNVTLSCEQNLNHDAMYWYRQDPGQGLRLIYYSQIVNDFQKGDIAEGYSVSREKKESFPLTVTSAQKNPTAFYLCASSIDLTSTYNEQFFGPGTRLTVL.

The chain joins TRBV4-3 to TRBJ2-5; TRBD2 agrees at 16 bases. Germline loops: CDR1 LGHNA, CDR2 YSLEER. J was trimmed by 7 bases and V by 3 bases; bases with no gene match: 17. CDR3 length: 20 residues. Written as DNA, the CDR3 is TGCGCCAGCAGCCATGATGCAGGGACTAGCGGGGGGGCTCGCCGGGGGACCCAGTACTTC. Its protein product is CASSHDAGTSGGARRGTQYF.

The chain is built from TRBV24-1 and TRBJ2-5, with D uncertain. Germline V gene lookup returns CDR1 KGHDR and CDR2 SFDVKD. V shed 5 bases and J shed 2 bases, with 17 bases lying between them. The CDR3 sequence is 16 residues long. The CDR3 loop reads CATSVRVAQHQETQYF. In DNA form, the CDR3 reads TGTGCCACCAGTGTTAGGGTTGCTCAGCATCAAGAGACCCAGTACTTC.

Here the CDR3 DNA reads TGCGCCAGCAGCACACGGGACTCAAACTATGGCTACACCTTC. Translation: CASSTRDSNYGYTF. V and J are TRBV5-1 and TRBJ1-2; tentative D call: TRBD1 (5 bases). Germline V gives CDR1 SGHRS, CDR2 YFSETQ. The CDR3 loop spans 14 amino acids. Trimming took 4 bases from V and 2 from J, leaving 12 bases between them.

This chain links TRBV18 with TRBJ1-3; D gene ambiguous. V lost 3 bases and J 0 bases, leaving 9 bases between the germline ends. The CDR3 has 15 amino acids. Germline values: CDR1 KGHSH, CDR2 LQKENI. The CDR3 loop reads CASSPADPSGNTIYF. Here the CDR3 DNA reads TGTGCCAGCTCACCGGCCGACCCCTCTGGAAACACCATATATTTT. Looking up the rest from reference TRBV18 and TRBJ1-3 gives the full variable domain: NAGVMQNPRHLVRRRGQEARLRCSPMKGHSHVYWYRQLPEEGLKFMVYLQKENIIDESGMPKERFSAEFPKEGPSILRIQQVVRGDSAAYFCASSPADPSGNTIYFGEGSWLTVV.

There are many counts of this clone. The chain employs TRBV18 and TRBJ2-3; D possibly corresponds to TRBD1 (6 bases). V shed 6 bases and J shed 8 bases, with 15 bases lying between them. This CDR3 has 13 amino acids. The germline gives CDR1 KGHSH, CDR2 LQKENI. For the CDR3, the DNA is TGTGCCAGCTCGTCTACAGGGAGCGGTACGCAGTATTTT. It encodes CASSSTGSGTQYF. The whole variable domain, filled in from reference TRBV18 and TRBJ2-3, reads NAGVMQNPRHLVRRRGQEARLRCSPMKGHSHVYWYRQLPEEGLKFMVYLQKENIIDESGMPKERFSAEFPKEGPSILRIQQVVRGDSAAYFCASSSTGSGTQYFGPGTRLTVL.

V gene TRBV7-9 combines with J gene TRBJ2-1, with D uncertain. The V end lost 5 bases, the J end lost 10 bases, and 12 bases lay between the germline ends. In germline, CDR1 is SEHNR, CDR2 FQNEAQ (reference sequence). CDR3 size: 12 residues. The CDR3 bases are TGTGCCAGCAGCCAAGTCGGTGGCGAGCAGTTCTTC. Residues: CASSQVGGEQFF.

The chain is built from TRBV6-5 and TRBJ1-1; D is unresolved. The V end lost 7 bases, the J end lost 7 bases, and 10 bases lay between the germline ends. The CDR3 has 11 amino acids. The germline V gene encodes CDR1 MNHEY and CDR2 SVGAGI. CDR3 sequence: CASNRLGEAFF. CDR3 sequence (DNA): TGTGCCAGCAATCGTCTTGGTGAAGCTTTCTTT.

The chain couples TRBV13 to TRBJ2-7, with TRBD2 as a possible D gene (7 bases). This CDR3 contains 15 residues. V lost 5 bases to trimming and J lost 1 base, with 15 bases between them. Germline assignment: CDR1 PRHDT and CDR2 FYEKMQ (reference sequence). The DNA of the CDR3 is TGTGCCAGCAGCCCCGGACTAGGGGGATCCTACGAGCAGTACTTC. Encoded protein: CASSPGLGGSYEQYF.

This clone was seen just once. The V and J genes are TRBV6-5 and TRBJ1-5; weak D call: TRBD1 (6 bases). The V gene lost 8 bases and the J gene lost 6 bases, with 17 bases spanning the gap. This CDR3 spans 14 amino acids. Germline V lookup: CDR1 MNHEY, CDR2 SVGAGI. The CDR3 sequence: CASRGGGPSQPQHF. The CDR3, as DNA: TGTGCCAGCCGGGGAGGGGGACCCAGTCAGCCCCAGCATTTT.

The chain couples TRBV25-1 to TRBJ2-5, with D possibly matching TRBD1 (6 bases). Trimming removed 6 bases from V and 4 bases from J, with 12 bases in between. CDR1 MGHDK and CDR2 SYGVNS come from the germline V gene. The CDR3 has 13 amino acids. CDR3 nucleotides: TGTGCCAGCAGCAAGGGGGAATTAGAGACCCAGTACTTC. Translation gives CASSKGELETQYF.

Written as DNA, the CDR3 is TGCGCCAGCAGAGCCGGGACAGGGGGCCCGGAGGAAAAACTGTTTTTT. Translating it yields CASRAGTGGPEEKLFF. The chain joins TRBV5-1 to TRBJ1-4; 12 nucleotides agree with TRBD1. Trimming cost V 5 bases and J 8 bases; bases outside gene matches: 10. The CDR3 totals 16 residues. Looked up from germline, CDR1 is SGHRS and CDR2 is YFSETQ.

This sequence joins TRBV11-2 and TRBJ1-2, with D possibly TRBD1 on 5 matching bases. The CDR3 is 16 residues long. The germline gives CDR1 SGHAT, CDR2 FQNNGV. Trimming took off 4 bases at V and 3 bases at J, with 18 bases between the two ends. CDR3 sequence reads: CASSSPRRRGHYGYTF. Here the CDR3 DNA reads TGTGCCAGCAGCTCCCCGCGCCGGCGGGGCCACTATGGCTACACCTTC. The whole variable domain, remainder taken from reference TRBV11-2 and TRBJ1-2, is EAGVAQSPRYKIIEKRQSVAFWCNPISGHATLYWYQQILGQGPKLLIQFQNNGVVDDSQLPKDRFSAERLKGVDSTLKIQPAKLEDSAVYLCASSSPRRRGHYGYTFGSGTRLTVV.

The rearrangement joins TRBV4-3 to TRBJ1-2; 7 bases match TRBD1. Germline V gives CDR1 LGHNA, CDR2 YSLEER. V was clipped by 3 bases and J by 4 bases; unmatched bases: 8. CDR3 length equals 15 residues. CDR3 amino acids: CASSHLNRDSYGYTF. The CDR3 nucleotides read TGCGCCAGCAGCCACTTGAACCGGGACAGCTATGGCTACACCTTC.